This record concerns one TCR beta chain sequence. Study donors comprised healthy, HIV-negative adults devoid of recent acute infection or vaccination. CDR3 length equals 15 residues. Deletions cut 4 bases from V and 1 base from J, with 11 bases between. CDR1 is MNHEY and CDR2 is SVGAGI in the germline V gene. These data belong to a study of shared clonotypes between healthy human individuals. The authors ran the assay at deep level. In the sorted-subset replicate PCRs, 200 ng DNA, 25,000 to 35,000 T cell genomes, was used. Data came from immunoSEQ multiplex PCR; TCRdb stores just in-frame clones and leaves some out. Of about 2.3 million clones listed, 92% were seen once; the top ten hold about 0.36%.

Material: naive CD4+ T cells from PBMCs. The subset: CD45RA+ positively selected. This clonotype originated in a man aged 18 to 30 in good health. Some clones in this sample may be carry-over from other donors' samples. V usage is TRBV6-5 and J usage is TRBJ1-3; D is undetermined. DNA of the CDR3: TGTGCCAGCAGTTCGAGAGGGAAATCTGGAAACACCATATATTTT. Translation gives CASSSRGKSGNTIYF.